This TCR beta chain was captured in a study of T cell responses to AZD1222 COVID-19 vaccine. CDR3 length: 16 residues. From germline, CDR1 is MNHNY and CDR2 SVGAGI (reference sequence). Trimming cost V 6 bases and J 2 bases; bases outside gene matches: 9. Sequencing used immunoSEQ multiplex PCR; TCRdb keeps in-frame clones, though not all of them. The table records about 140,000 clones, about 86% of them present only once. Study-wide points: The donor cohort was predominantly white British with a female majority, and clonal diversity may have been underestimated. Breadth and depth of Spike-specific TCRs rose after two AZD1222 doses.

Turning to this clone: The antigen is not known.

The chain carries TRBV6-6 and TRBJ1-5; 8 bases align to TRBD1. The receptor was derived from an adult in good health. This sample comprised peripheral blood, obtained on day 0 of AZD1222 vaccination. CDR3 sequence: CASSILQGAGNQPQHF. In nucleotides, the CDR3 is TGTGCCAGCAGCATTCTGCAGGGGGCTGGCAATCAGCCCCAGCATTTT.